Shown below are 14 T cell receptor beta chains from a single sample sequenced in a study of spatial heterogeneity in lung cancer (dated by TCRdb to about 2019). The library came from 5' RACE. Sequencing instrument: NextSeq 500. The public reads were reanalyzed by TCRdb: fastp trimming at Q25, MiXCR alignment, in-frame beta chains only. Every CDR3 protein is listed once, alongside the most common genes and DNA of its rows. The sample data list about 10,000 distinct CDR3 sequences, and about 5% of these were observed just once. The top ten clones comprise around 27% of the sample. According to the study, the label for this sample's time point signals: sample taken at primary tumor resection. Whole RNA extracted from tumor and nontumor lung tissue, or from cryopreserved PBMC samples, was used for TCR sequencing without cell sorting. Sequencing was performed on PBMCs, taken at surgery. All receptors come from a male donor with early-stage non-small cell lung cancer.

This clonotype was seen many times. The V and J genes are TRBV29-1 and TRBJ1-2; D call uncertain. CDR1 SQVTM and CDR2 ANQGSEA come from the germline V gene. V lost 4 bases, J lost 8 bases, and 14 bases lay in between. The CDR3 totals 12 residues. CDR3 amino acids: CSVGRQSVGYTF. The DNA of the CDR3 is TGCAGCGTTGGTCGGCAGTCCGTCGGCTACACCTTC.

This clonotype was picked up many times. The chain uses TRBV23-1 and TRBJ1-4, with 11 positions matching TRBD1. TRBV23-1 is an open reading frame, and its role is uncertain. The CDR3 has 20 residues. V gave up 0 bases and J gave up 4 bases; unmatched junction bases: 13. The CDR3 DNA reads TGCGCCAGCAGTCAATCGATCCCCACCTGGACAGGGGGCATTAATGAAAAACTGTTTTTT. Protein product: CASSQSIPTWTGGINEKLFF.

This clonotype was seen repeatedly, ten times or more. The chain uses TRBV18 and TRBJ2-1; 10 nucleotides line up with TRBD2. CDR1 is KGHSH and CDR2 is LQKENI in the germline V gene. This CDR3 comprises 18 residues. With 0 bases clipped from V and 5 bases from J, the junction kept 10 bases outside the gene matches. The CDR3 nucleotides are TGTGCCAGCTCACCACCGGCAGCAGGCCTAGCGGGGGACAATGAGCAGTTCTTC. This translates into CASSPPAAGLAGDNEQFF.

Many counts were recorded for this clonotype. The chain links TRBV12-3 or TRBV12-4 to TRBJ2-1, with TRBD2 matching 14 bases. The CDR3 has 15 residues. Trimming cost V 5 bases and J 8 bases; bases outside gene matches: 5. The CDR3 region is CASSGLAGGVDEQFF. CDR3 sequence (DNA): TGTGCCAGCAGTGGACTAGCGGGGGGCGTGGATGAGCAGTTCTTC.

This clonotype was observed many times. The chain carries TRBV20-1 and TRBJ2-3, with 12 nucleotides matching TRBD2. The CDR3 runs to 16 residues. Germline CDR1 and CDR2: DFQATT and SNEGSKA (reference sequence). Trimming cost V 4 bases and J 2 bases; bases outside gene matches: 7. CDR3 residues: CSATKGLAGNTDTQYF. CDR3 in DNA: TGCAGTGCTACCAAAGGACTAGCGGGGAACACAGATACGCAGTATTTT.

This clonotype came up many times. The V and J genes are TRBV28 and TRBJ2-7, with D possibly TRBD1 on 6 matching bases. Germline values: CDR1 MDHEN, CDR2 SYDVKM. The CDR3 runs 16 residues. Trimming took 2 bases from V and 2 from J, leaving 16 bases between them. DNA for the CDR3: TGTGCCAGCAGTTTAGGGGTGGGGCAGGGGCCCTACGAGCAGTACTTC. Encoded protein: CASSLGVGQGPYEQYF.

This clonotype was recorded many times. The rearrangement joins TRBV29-1 to TRBJ1-5, with a possible D match to TRBD1 (6 bases). Trimming removed 7 bases at V and 4 bases at J, with 17 bases between. This CDR3 contains 14 residues. Germline V gene sequence: CDR1 SQVTM, CDR2 ANQGSEA. The CDR3 protein is CSAGDAGGNQPQHF. The CDR3, as DNA: TGCAGCGCAGGGGACGCGGGGGGAAATCAGCCCCAGCATTTT.

This clonotype was detected ten times or more. The chain employs TRBV3-1 and TRBJ2-7; 7 positions match TRBD2. The CDR3 totals 18 residues. In germline, CDR1 is LGHDT, CDR2 YNNKEL (reference sequence). V was clipped by 1 base and J by 7 bases; unmatched bases: 19. The CDR3 spells CASSQVSPGRGGVREQYF. In nucleotides, the CDR3 is TGTGCCAGCAGCCAAGTGTCACCCGGGCGTGGGGGGGTGAGGGAGCAGTACTTC.

The table lists this clonotype with many counts. The gene calls are TRBV7-3 and TRBJ2-3, with TRBD1 as a possible D gene (5 bases). This CDR3 contains 14 residues. V was pared by 4 bases and J by 6 bases, with 14 bases between. Germline loops: CDR1 SGHTA, CDR2 FQGTGA. The DNA of the CDR3 is TGTGCCAGCAGCTCAACAACAGGCTTGGATACGCAGTATTTT. Residues: CASSSTTGLDTQYF.

In its sample, this clonotype was seen a few times. The gene calls are TRBV10-3 and TRBJ2-5; tentatively, D is TRBD2 (6 bases). Germline V gene lookup returns CDR1 ENHRY and CDR2 SYGVKD. V lost 7 bases, J lost 0 bases, and 12 bases lay in between. This CDR3 contains 14 residues. The DNA for the CDR3 is TGTGCCATCAAGGCGGTAGCGGACCAAGAGACCCAGTACTTC. Protein: CAIKAVADQETQYF.

This clonotype was detected ten times or more. The rearrangement links TRBV7-8 to TRBJ2-1, with D perhaps TRBD1 (5 bases). Trimming took 5 bases from V and 0 from J, leaving 17 bases between them. CDR3 length: 17 residues. Germline CDR1 is SGHVS and CDR2 is FQNEAQ. CDR3 sequence: CASSPLPSGPSYNEQFF. The DNA for the CDR3 is TGTGCCAGCAGCCCACTCCCATCAGGGCCCTCCTACAATGAGCAGTTCTTC.

At least ten counts were recorded for this clonotype. The chain has TRBV20-1 and TRBJ1-5, with 9 bases fitting TRBD1. Trimming at V came to 3 bases and at J to 5 bases, leaving 2 bases not matched to a gene. The CDR3 runs 13 residues. Per germline, CDR1 DFQATT and CDR2 SNEGSKA (reference sequence). CDR3: CSASWDRDQPQHF. The DNA of the CDR3 is TGCAGTGCTAGTTGGGACAGGGATCAGCCCCAGCATTTT.

By its share, this clonotype is medium-sized. The chain has TRBV28 and TRBJ2-3; D remains unclear. V was pared by 6 bases and J by 4 bases, with 20 bases between. Germline V gene data show CDR1 as MDHEN and CDR2 as SYDVKM. The length of the CDR3 is 16 residues. CDR3 loop: CASSPSSFWSPDTQYF. DNA for the CDR3: TGTGCCAGCAGCCCCTCCTCCTTTTGGTCCCCAGATACGCAGTATTTT.

This clonotype was recorded a few times. This sequence joins TRBV20-1 and TRBJ1-4; 7 bases match TRBD1. The V and J ends lost 6 bases and 6 bases, in that order; junction bases with no gene match: 7. The length of the CDR3 is 13 residues. CDR1 and CDR2 from the germline V gene are DFQATT and SNEGSKA (reference sequence). This CDR3 reads CSALQGGDEKLFF. The CDR3 coding sequence is TGCAGTGCCCTTCAGGGGGGAGATGAAAAACTGTTTTTT.